The rows below give T cell receptor beta chains drawn from one sample of a study of identifying expanded T cells in peripheral blood. Here immunoSEQ multiplex PCR was the method, and the copy in TCRdb shows in-frame clones only, minus some. The sample contains 75,000 to 90,000 clones, 85% to 90% of which appear only once. The sequencing sample was made of blood. Receptor source: a person between 18 and 69 years old in good health. Each CDR3 is given with its conserved first and last residue. Each record gives: clone size, D gene, V gene, J gene, CDR3 DNA, CDR3 protein. D genes are given only for firm matches. Size is stated for part of the rows, as once, few or many counts, or as a class when the clone is expanded.

once	NA	TRBV9	TRBJ1-1	TGTGCCAGCAGCGTAGATCTGAACACTGAAGCTTTCTTT	CASSVDLNTEAFF
NA	NA	TRBV30	TRBJ1-6	TGTGCCTGGAGTGTTTGGGCTATAGAGGATAATTCACCCCTCCACTTT	CAWSVWAIEDNSPLHF
NA	NA	TRBV6-6	TRBJ2-7	TGTGCCAGCAGTTACGGTACAGGGCTTCTCCACGAGCAGTACTTC	CASSYGTGLLHEQYF
NA	TRBD2	TRBV6-5	TRBJ2-7	TGTGCCAGCCGTACTCGGACTAGCGGGAGATACGAGCAGTACTTC	CASRTRTSGRYEQYF
once	NA	TRBV5-1	TRBJ1-1	TGCGCCAGCAGCTTGAGGATTGGCACTGAAGCTTTCTTT	CASSLRIGTEAFF
NA	NA	TRBV27	TRBJ2-7	TGTGCCAGCAGTCGGGGCCCGGACGGATACTACGAGCAGTACTTC	CASSRGPDGYYEQYF
NA	TRBD1	TRBV13	TRBJ1-1	TGTGCCAGCAGCTCAACTACAGGGGGCACTGAAGCTTTCTTT	CASSSTTGGTEAFF
once	TRBD1	TRBV7-6	TRBJ1-5	TGTGCCAGCAGCTCCGGACAGGGTATCCATCAGCCCCAGCATTTT	CASSSGQGIHQPQHF
NA	NA	TRBV15	TRBJ1-1	TGTGCCACCAGCAGAGGTGCGACAGGTAGGGTGAACACTGAAGCTTTCTTT	CATSRGATGRVNTEAFF
NA	NA	TRBV30	TRBJ1-2	TGTGCCTGGAGAACCGGGGGCTACTATGGCTACACCTTC	CAWRTGGYYGYTF
NA	NA	TRBV29-1	TRBJ1-1	TGCAGCGTTGAGGCGGGTATGGTTTACACTGAAGCTTTCTTT	CSVEAGMVYTEAFF
NA	NA	TRBV19	TRBJ1-1	TGTGCCAGTAGTATAGGGGGCGCATTCACTGAAGCTTTCTTT	CASSIGGAFTEAFF